This T cell receptor beta chain was recorded in a study of blood T cell repertoires in COVID-19. This table comes from immunoSEQ multiplex PCR, and its TCRdb copy is limited to in-frame clones, with some not included. The profile shows more than 100,000 clones, roughly 89% of them singletons. V was shortened by 3 bases and J by 8 bases, with 19 bases between the two germline ends. Germline CDR1 is SEHNR and CDR2 is FQNEAQ (reference sequence). The CDR3 length is 16 residues. The V gene is TRBV7-9, the J gene TRBJ1-4; TRBD1 might be the D (6 bases). Sample: PBMCs or T cells enriched from blood (not recorded which). The clonotype was recovered from a woman under 40 who had recovered from COVID-19. Here the CDR3 DNA reads TGTGCCAGCAGCTTCCTAGCCGGACAGAGCAGGGAAAAACTGTTTTTT. Protein: CASSFLAGQSREKLFF.